These 14 T cell receptor beta chains were sequenced from one sample in a study of sequential checkpoint blockade in melanoma. This sample's treatment: randomized to nivolumab then ipilimumab (arm A) or the reverse (arm B). Some clones are missing from TCRdb's copy, which holds only in-frame ones; the method was immunoSEQ multiplex PCR. The sample has 5,000 to 7,500 clones, around 21% seen once; the top ten hold 7% to 9%. The sample in question was tumor tissue (inferred from file names), obtained from a patient given nivolumab and ipilimumab in sequence. Receptor source: a human donor with melanoma.

The rearrangement joins TRBV4-1 to TRBJ1-1; tentative D call: TRBD1 (6 bases). The germline V gene encodes CDR1 MGHRA and CDR2 YSYEKL. Trimming removed 3 bases from V and 4 bases from J, with 24 bases in between. CDR3 length equals 18 residues. For the CDR3, the DNA is TGCGCCAGCAGCCAGTACAAACCGGGACAACCGTCGGGCACTGAAGCTTTCTTT. Amino acids: CASSQYKPGQPSGTEAFF.

This clone was detected a few times. The chain is built from TRBV5-1 and TRBJ2-3, with TRBD1 matching over 7 bases. The CDR3 consists of 14 residues. CDR1 and CDR2 from the germline V gene are SGHRS and YFSETQ. V dropped 0 bases and J dropped 4; count of bases not matched to a gene: 2. CDR3: CASSLETGPDTQYF. CDR3 nucleotide sequence: TGCGCCAGCAGCTTGGAGACAGGGCCAGATACGCAGTATTTT. Full variable domain (outside the CDR3, taken from reference TRBV5-1 and TRBJ2-3): KAGVTQTPRYLIKTRGQQVTLSCSPISGHRSVSWYQQTPGQGLQFLFEYFSETQRNKGNFPGRFSGRQFSNSRSEMNVSTLELGDSALYLCASSLETGPDTQYFGPGTRLTVL.

This clone was observed many times. The chain recombines TRBV11-3 with TRBJ1-1; D uncertain. This CDR3 spans 14 amino acids. The germline V gene encodes CDR1 SGHNT and CDR2 YENEEA. V shed 5 bases and J shed 1 base, with 11 bases lying between them. CDR3 protein: CASSLPRQNTEAFF. For the CDR3, the DNA is TGTGCCAGCAGCCTTCCTAGGCAGAACACTGAAGCTTTCTTT.

This clone was counted only a few times. This chain connects TRBV25-1 to TRBJ1-4; D call uncertain. Germline V gene lookup returns CDR1 MGHDK and CDR2 SYGVNS. The CDR3 consists of 12 residues. V was cut by 6 bases and J by 6 bases, with 8 bases left in between. The CDR3 sequence: CASRQSHEKLFF. The CDR3 DNA sequence: TGTGCCAGCAGACAATCACATGAAAAACTGTTTTTT.

Only a few counts were recorded for this clone. Germline is not matched at one junction end, which may reflect a read error. For the CDR3, the DNA is TGCGCCATCAGTGGGACTAGCGGGAGCACAGATACGCAGTATTTT. Its translation: CAISGTSGSTDTQYF. This chain uses TRBV10-2 with TRBJ2-3; 12 nucleotides match TRBD2. Germline values: CDR1 WSHSY, CDR2 SAAADI. This CDR3 has 15 amino acids.

This clone was observed at least ten times. This chain uses TRBV9 with TRBJ1-3, with no clear D. V lost 0 bases, J lost 0 bases, and 13 bases lay in between. The CDR3 has 17 amino acids. The germline CDR1 and CDR2 sequences are SGDLS and YYNGEE. CDR3: CASSVGALSLSGNTIYF. CDR3 sequence (DNA): TGTGCCAGCAGCGTAGGCGCCCTATCCCTCTCTGGAAACACCATATATTTT.

This clone was recorded many times. The V and J genes are TRBV11-3 and TRBJ1-2; no reliable D call. Germline assignment: CDR1 SGHNT and CDR2 YENEEA. CDR3 size: 14 residues. The V end was cut by 5 bases, the J end by 4 bases, with 14 bases between. The CDR3 coding sequence is TGTGCCAGCAGCCTCGACCGGCTTACCTATGGCTACACCTTC. Translation: CASSLDRLTYGYTF.

Judged by abundance, this clone is medium-sized (0.01 to 0.1%). The chain couples TRBV9 to TRBJ1-2, with 9 bases lining up with TRBD1. Germline CDR1 is SGDLS and CDR2 is YYNGEE. This CDR3 comprises 15 residues. Losses at the gene ends were 3 bases for V and 4 bases for J; bases not matched to a gene: 7. For the CDR3, the DNA is TGTGCCAGCAGCGCTAATAACAGGGGGCTCTATGGCTACACCTTC. Its protein product is CASSANNRGLYGYTF.

This chain joins TRBV18 and TRBJ2-3; 8 nucleotides agree with TRBD2. V lost 3 bases, J lost 1 base, and 6 bases stayed unmatched. The CDR3 is made up of 16 amino acids. Germline lookup yields CDR1 KGHSH and CDR2 LQKENI. The CDR3 DNA is TGTGCCAGCTCACCTAATCCTAGCGGGCGCACAGATACGCAGTATTTT. Translated: CASSPNPSGRTDTQYF.

This clone was detected a few times. The V and J genes are TRBV30 and TRBJ2-3; TRBD1 matches 8 bases. Germline V gene sequence: CDR1 GTSNPN, CDR2 SVGIG (reference sequence). The J segment lost 0 bases and the V segment lost 4 bases, leaving 3 bases of the junction unmatched. The CDR3 sequence is 14 residues long. In DNA form, the CDR3 reads TGTGCCTGGACAACAGGGGGGAGCACAGATACGCAGTATTTT. Its protein product is CAWTTGGSTDTQYF.

This clone was picked up a small number of times. A read error may account for a junction end that differs from germline. This rearrangement joins TRBV7-6 to TRBJ2-7, with a possible D match to TRBD2 (6 bases). The germline gives CDR1 SGHVS, CDR2 FNYEAQ. The CDR3 sequence is 20 residues long. CDR3 coding DNA: TGTGCCAGAAGCTTGGCCTATTTTTTACTCCGGGACTGTTTCTCCTACGAGCAGTACTTC. Amino acids: CARSLAYFLLRDCFSYEQYF.

V gene TRBV18 combines with J gene TRBJ1-2; D is possibly TRBD1 (6 bases). V was pared by 3 bases and J by 10 bases, with 15 bases between. The germline V gene encodes CDR1 KGHSH and CDR2 LQKENI. CDR3 size: 13 residues. The CDR3 sequence is CASSPVDGQIYTF. For the CDR3, the DNA is TGTGCCAGCTCACCGGTCGACGGACAGATCTACACCTTC.

By share of the sample, this clone is medium-sized (0.01 to 0.1%). This chain connects TRBV6-1 to TRBJ1-1; D is unclear. CDR3 size: 16 residues. CDR1 MNHNS and CDR2 SASEGT come from the germline V gene. With 1 base removed from V and 1 base from J, the gap between germline ends came to 13 bases. In nucleotides, the CDR3 is TGTGCCAGCAGTGAAGTCCGAGGATGGAGGAACACTGAAGCTTTCTTT. This translates into CASSEVRGWRNTEAFF.

The chain couples TRBV11-3 to TRBJ2-3, with unresolved D. Looked up from germline, CDR1 is SGHNT and CDR2 is YENEEA. Trimming pared 2 bases from V and 2 bases from J, leaving 17 bases between. This CDR3 is 17 amino acids long. The CDR3 region is CASSLIPGLENTDTQYF. The CDR3 nucleotides read TGTGCCAGCAGCTTAATCCCAGGCCTAGAAAACACAGATACGCAGTATTTT.